The 20 T cell receptor beta chains reported below all come from one sample, sequenced in a study of T cells after yellow fever vaccination (dated by TCRdb to between 2019 and 2020). The library was obtained by 5' RACE. Sequencing was carried out with an Illumina NovaSeq 6000. TCRdb trimmed public reads at Q25 via fastp, called clones via MiXCR and kept in-frame beta chains. Identical CDR3 protein sequences are pooled into one entry, listed with their most common genes and DNA. Recorded for this sample are 150,000 to 200,000 distinct CDR3 sequences; roughly 8.8% of them occurred a single time. The top ten clones comprise around 40% of the sample. The treatment or condition label corresponds to: live attenuated yellow fever vaccine strain. The sequenced sample was CD8+ T cells sorted from PBMCs, obtained 45 days after the yellow fever booster vaccination. These TCRs come from a young man who received the YFV17D yellow fever vaccine.

V usage is TRBV4-1 and J usage is TRBJ1-2; a weak D match, TRBD1 (6 bases). V lost 0 bases to trimming and J lost 4 bases, with 12 bases between them. The CDR3 length is 15 residues. CDR1 and CDR2 from the germline V gene are MGHRA and YSYEKL. The DNA of the CDR3 is TGCGCCAGCAGCCAAGATGCAGGGGATGGCTATGGCTACACCTTC. It translates to CASSQDAGDGYGYTF.

In this sample, this clonotype turned up a few times. The V and J genes are TRBV9 and TRBJ2-6; D gene uncertain. There are 15 residues in the CDR3. V was pared by 3 bases and J by 0 bases, with 7 bases between. The germline V gene encodes CDR1 SGDLS and CDR2 YYNGEE. CDR3 in amino acids: CASSGRFSGANVLTF. In DNA, the CDR3 is TGTGCCAGCAGCGGACGGTTCTCTGGGGCCAACGTCCTGACTTTC.

The chain employs TRBV6-5 and TRBJ2-5; 9 bases match TRBD2. This CDR3 has 15 amino acids. The germline gives CDR1 MNHEY, CDR2 SVGAGI. The ends lost 4 bases at V and 1 base at J; junction bases unmatched: 4. The CDR3 DNA reads TGTGCCAGCAGTTTTAGCGGGGGACTCCAAGAGACCCAGTACTTC. It specifies CASSFSGGLQETQYF.

The J gene is TRBJ2-7, the V gene TRBV30, with 10 bases aligning to TRBD1. J lost 2 bases, V lost 5 bases, and 3 bases had no gene match. CDR1 is GTSNPN, CDR2 SVGIG, per germline (reference sequence). This CDR3 region has 13 residues. The CDR3 DNA is TGTGCCTGGGGACAGGGGGGAACCTACGAGCAGTACTTC. This codes for CAWGQGGTYEQYF.

This clonotype was counted many times. This chain joins TRBV7-9 and TRBJ2-7; D may be TRBD1 (5 bases). Germline lookup yields CDR1 SEHNR and CDR2 FQNEAQ (reference sequence). CDR3 length: 14 residues. V gave up 5 bases and J gave up 4 bases, with 15 bases separating them. The chain's CDR3 is CASSPQGSGYEQYV. Here the CDR3 DNA reads TGTGCCAGCAGCCCCCAGGGATCCGGGTACGAGCAGTACGTC.

This clonotype was picked up many times. This chain links TRBV28 with TRBJ2-1; 7 positions agree with TRBD1. V was pared by 3 bases and J by 6 bases, with 2 bases of the junction left unmatched. CDR3 size: 13 residues. The germline CDR1 and CDR2 sequences are MDHEN and SYDVKM. Here the CDR3 DNA reads TGTGCCAGCAGTTTGGGGACAGTCAATGAGCAGTTCTTC. Translating it yields CASSLGTVNEQFF.

The sample holds a few counts of this clonotype. The chain carries TRBV23-1 and TRBJ2-1; no clear D gene. TRBV23-1 is an ORF for which the function is uncertain. V dropped 8 bases and J dropped 7 bases, with 6 bases sitting between them. This CDR3 has 10 amino acids. The CDR3 DNA sequence: TGCGCCAGCGGATCTAATGAGCAGTTCTTC. This translates into CASGSNEQFF.

In its sample, this clonotype was seen a few times. This chain joins TRBV7-9 and TRBJ2-1; 9 nucleotides agree with TRBD2. This CDR3 spans 14 amino acids. V lost 5 bases to trimming and J lost 5 bases; unmatched junction nucleotides: 4. Per germline, CDR1 SEHNR and CDR2 FQNEAQ (reference sequence). CDR3 region: CASSSSGGNNEQFF. Written as DNA, the CDR3 is TGTGCCAGCAGCAGTAGCGGGGGAAACAATGAGCAGTTCTTC.

This rearrangement joins TRBV20-1 to TRBJ2-3; 7 bases are a match to TRBD1. Germline CDR1 DFQATT, CDR2 SNEGSKA (reference sequence). V trimming: 6 bases; J trimming: 1 base; junction bases outside the gene matches: 7. The CDR3 extends over 14 amino acids. The CDR3 loop is CSAPGGVGTDTQYF. The CDR3 region has the DNA TGCAGTGCACCAGGGGGAGTTGGCACAGATACGCAGTATTTT.

This clonotype was recorded a few times. This CDR3 is CASSKYLGGLQETQYF. DNA for the CDR3: TGTGCCAGCAGCAAATACCTCGGGGGCCTCCAAGAGACCCAGTACTTC. The rearrangement links TRBV7-9 to TRBJ2-5, with D perhaps being TRBD1 or TRBD2 (6 bases each). V was pared by 5 bases and J by 1 base, with 17 bases between. The CDR3 consists of 16 residues. CDR1 and CDR2 (germline): SEHNR, FQNEAQ (reference sequence).

V gene TRBV10-3 combines with J gene TRBJ2-3; 10 bases line up with TRBD2. The CDR3 is 15 residues long. Per the germline V gene, CDR1 is ENHRY and CDR2 is SYGVKD. V gave up 6 bases and J gave up 2 bases; unmatched junction bases: 5. CDR3 residues: CAISAGTSDTDTQYF. CDR3 in DNA: TGTGCCATCAGCGCCGGGACTAGCGACACAGATACGCAGTATTTT.

The J gene is TRBJ2-5, the V gene TRBV7-9, with TRBD2 matching 12 bases. The CDR3 is made up of 16 amino acids. Germline V lookup: CDR1 SEHNR, CDR2 FQNEAQ (reference sequence). The V gene end was trimmed by 3 bases and the J gene end by 4 bases; junction bases not matched to a gene: 6. As DNA, the CDR3 is TGTGCCAGCAGCTTCACTAGCGGGGGGTCCCCAGAGACCCAGTACTTC. Translation gives CASSFTSGGSPETQYF.

A few counts support this clonotype. The rearrangement uses TRBV10-3 and TRBJ2-1; D is possibly TRBD2 (5 bases). This CDR3 contains 13 residues. Germline V lookup: CDR1 ENHRY, CDR2 SYGVKD. Trimming left V 7 bases short and J 4 bases short, with 11 bases between. The CDR3 region is CAITPEDYNEQFF. DNA for the CDR3: TGTGCCATCACCCCGGAGGATTACAATGAGCAGTTCTTC.

The chain recombines TRBV5-1 with TRBJ1-1; D unclear. The germline V gene has CDR1 SGHRS and CDR2 YFSETQ. The length of the CDR3 is 14 residues. Trimming took 2 bases from V and 0 from J, leaving 8 bases between them. The CDR3 DNA follows: TGCGCCAGCAGCTTCCTGGGCATGAACACTGAAGCTTTCTTT. Translation: CASSFLGMNTEAFF.

The sample holds a few counts of this clonotype. The chain combines TRBV5-4 with TRBJ2-7, with 9 bases fitting TRBD2. The V gene end was trimmed by 4 bases and the J gene end by 3 bases; junction bases not matched to a gene: 8. Germline values: CDR1 SGHNT, CDR2 YYREEE (reference sequence). CDR3 length equals 15 residues. The CDR3 coding sequence is TGTGCCAGCAGCGCTAGGGCTAGCGGGGACTACGAGCAGTACGTC. Its protein product is CASSARASGDYEQYV.

Regarding this clonotype: A much bigger clone sits one base away, suggesting this may be a read error. The V call is TRBV12-3 or TRBV12-4, the J call TRBJ2-5; 10 bases align to TRBD2. The CDR3 totals 14 residues. V lost 4 bases to trimming and J lost 5 bases; unmatched junction nucleotides: 4. CDR3 in amino acids: CASSSILAGETQYF. The DNA of the CDR3 is TGTGCCAGCAGTTCTATACTAGCGGGGGAGACCCAGTACTTC.

This clonotype has more than one count but fewer than ten. The chain recombines TRBV27 with TRBJ2-3; D unclear. The CDR3 is 11 amino acids. Germline V gives CDR1 MNHEY, CDR2 SMNVEV (reference sequence). Trimming removed 8 bases from V and 6 bases from J, with 9 bases in between. The DNA for the CDR3 is TGTGCCAGCGGCTTGGCGGATACGCAGTATTTT. This gives the protein CASGLADTQYF.

This clonotype showed up many times. The rearrangement uses TRBV7-2 and TRBJ2-5; maybe TRBD2 (6 bases). CDR3 length equals 15 residues. CDR1 and CDR2 (germline): SGHTA, FQGNSA. V shed 5 bases and J shed 0 bases, with 13 bases lying between them. CDR3 amino acids: CASSVSRGYQETQYF. Here the CDR3 DNA reads TGTGCCAGCAGCGTATCCCGGGGGTACCAAGAGACCCAGTACTTC.

Only a few counts were recorded for this clonotype. This chain joins TRBV9 and TRBJ2-2; D perhaps matches TRBD2 (5 bases). Germline loops: CDR1 SGDLS, CDR2 YYNGEE. V lost 2 bases to trimming and J lost 0 bases, with 14 bases between them. The CDR3 loop spans 17 amino acids. The CDR3 protein is CASSVTGSGANTGELFF. In nucleotides, the CDR3 is TGTGCCAGCAGCGTGACGGGATCCGGGGCGAACACCGGGGAGCTGTTTTTT.

This clonotype was counted only a few times. This sequence joins TRBV5-1 and TRBJ1-1; D gene unclear. V was clipped by 4 bases and J by 0 bases, with 16 bases between them. The germline V gene encodes CDR1 SGHRS and CDR2 YFSETQ. The CDR3 is 16 amino acids. CDR3 sequence reads: CASSLKNGRMNTEAFF. Written as DNA, the CDR3 is TGCGCCAGCAGCCTGAAAAACGGACGGATGAACACTGAAGCTTTCTTT.